Presented here are 21 T cell receptor beta chains from one specimen sequenced in a study of CD8 T cells in ankylosing spondylitis. TCRdb re-analysed the 5' RACE reads in MiXCR, keeping a single row per CDR3 protein. Altogether 250,000 or so distinct CDR3 sequences are present, roughly a quarter being singletons, with the ten largest covering more than 0.6%. The sequencing sample was made of blood, either unsorted or a sorted T cell fraction (not recorded which). The receptors come from a male donor with ankylosing spondylitis or in good health (not recorded which).

The chain joins TRBV3-1 to TRBJ2-7; D gene ambiguous. CDR1 LGHDT and CDR2 YNNKEL come from the germline V gene (reference sequence). The V and J ends lost 1 base and 3 bases respectively, with 10 bases between them. This CDR3 contains 14 residues. Here the CDR3 reads CASSQVSSSYEQYF. The DNA for the CDR3 is TGTGCCAGCAGCCAAGTATCGTCTAGCTACGAGCAGTACTTC.

Many counts were recorded for this clonotype. J is TRBJ1-2 and V is TRBV20-1; the match to TRBD1 covers 7 bases. The CDR3 has 16 amino acids. Germline values: CDR1 DFQATT, CDR2 SNEGSKA (reference sequence). J lost 2 bases, V lost 0 bases, and 9 bases had no gene match. CDR3 nucleotide sequence: TGCAGTGCTAGAGATAGTGGTACAGGGGTAAACTATGGCTACACCTTC. Protein: CSARDSGTGVNYGYTF.

The chain joins TRBV29-1 to TRBJ2-3; 10 bases match TRBD2. CDR3 length: 16 amino acids. V lost 3 bases, J lost 0 bases, and 6 bases stayed unmatched. Per germline, CDR1 SQVTM and CDR2 ANQGSEA. DNA for the CDR3: TGCAGCGTTGACCGTCGACTAGCGGGTAGCACAGATACGCAGTATTTT. Translation: CSVDRRLAGSTDTQYF.

This clonotype has at least ten counts. The chain employs TRBV20-1 and TRBJ2-7, with D perhaps matching TRBD1 or TRBD2 (6 bases each). The CDR3 consists of 11 residues. Trimming shortened V by 3 bases and J by 12 bases, and 15 bases separated the two germline ends. Germline V gene sequence: CDR1 DFQATT, CDR2 SNEGSKA (reference sequence). Here the CDR3 DNA reads TGCAGTGCTAGGAGGGGGGATTGGACGTACTTC. Translating gives CSARRGDWTYF.

The chain employs TRBV20-1 and TRBJ2-3; possibly TRBD1 for D (5 bases). V gave up 3 bases and J gave up 2 bases, with 15 bases separating them. Germline loops: CDR1 DFQATT, CDR2 SNEGSKA (reference sequence). The CDR3 spans 15 residues. DNA of the CDR3: TGCAGTGCTAGGACGACAGTGGCTGTCACAGATACGCAGTATTTT. Protein product: CSARTTVAVTDTQYF.

This clonotype turned up a few times. The chain couples TRBV5-1 to TRBJ1-1; D uncertain. V was shortened by 2 bases and J by 1 base, with 6 bases between the two germline ends. The CDR3 extends over 13 amino acids. CDR1 and CDR2 from the germline V gene are SGHRS and YFSETQ. CDR3 sequence (DNA): TGCGCCAGCAGCTTCTTAACGAACACTGAAGCTTTCTTT. This encodes CASSFLTNTEAFF.

This clonotype was recorded a few times. The chain joins TRBV20-1 to TRBJ1-5; no clear D. Trimming pared 2 bases from V and 7 bases from J, leaving 12 bases between. This CDR3 has 13 amino acids. Germline V gene sequence: CDR1 DFQATT, CDR2 SNEGSKA (reference sequence). Written as DNA, the CDR3 is TGCAGTGCTAGACCGACTAAAGAACAGCCCCAGCATTTT. Translating it yields CSARPTKEQPQHF.

This clonotype occurred a few times. The rearrangement joins TRBV20-1 to TRBJ1-4; D uncertain. Germline V gene data show CDR1 as DFQATT and CDR2 as SNEGSKA (reference sequence). V dropped 5 bases and J dropped 0 bases, with 7 bases sitting between them. The CDR3 consists of 13 residues. The CDR3 here is CSASPATNEKLFF. Here the CDR3 DNA reads TGCAGTGCTTCCCCTGCAACTAATGAAAAACTGTTTTTT.

This clonotype has ten or more counts. The gene calls are TRBV14 and TRBJ2-3, with D maybe TRBD1 (6 bases). The germline CDR1 and CDR2 sequences are SGHDN and FVKESK. Trimming took off 2 bases at V and 2 bases at J, with 11 bases between the two ends. This CDR3 region has 15 residues. Written as DNA, the CDR3 is TGTGCCAGCAGCCAACAGGGGTTTGTCACAGATACGCAGTATTTT. As protein: CASSQQGFVTDTQYF.

This clonotype was counted ten times or more. The chain has TRBV29-1 and TRBJ1-2, with D possibly being TRBD1 (5 bases). V dropped 3 bases and J dropped 8 bases, with 13 bases sitting between them. CDR1 is SQVTM, CDR2 ANQGSEA, per germline. The CDR3 sequence is 12 residues long. The CDR3 protein is CSVEVRVYGYTF. The CDR3 nucleotides read TGCAGCGTTGAGGTCAGGGTCTACGGCTACACCTTC.

CDR3 region: CSAEGGDTEAFF. As DNA, the CDR3 is TGCAGCGCCGAAGGGGGGGACACTGAAGCTTTCTTT. The V gene is TRBV29-1, the J gene TRBJ1-1; maybe TRBD1 (6 bases). The CDR3 runs to 12 residues. From germline, CDR1 is SQVTM and CDR2 ANQGSEA. Trimming shortened V by 7 bases and J by 3 bases, and 12 bases separated the two germline ends.

This clonotype has a count of ten or more. The genes are TRBV29-1 and TRBJ1-3; D is unclear. The germline V and J ends were trimmed by 4 bases and 1 base, with 8 bases remaining between them. In germline, CDR1 is SQVTM, CDR2 ANQGSEA. CDR3 length: 13 residues. The DNA for the CDR3 is TGCAGCGTTGTCGTGGCTTCTGGAAACACCATATATTTT. Its translation is CSVVVASGNTIYF.

This clonotype was counted only a few times. This chain links TRBV6-8 with TRBJ2-7, with 7 positions matching TRBD1. The germline V gene encodes CDR1 MNHGY and CDR2 SAAAGT. The CDR3 spans 14 residues. Trimming cost V 5 bases and J 2 bases; bases outside gene matches: 6. This chain's CDR3 is CASSHGTVTYEQYF. CDR3 coding DNA: TGTGCCAGCAGTCACGGGACAGTCACCTACGAGCAGTACTTC.

In this sample, this clonotype turned up a few times. CDR3 loop: CSADRLVGSTDTQYF. For the CDR3, the DNA is TGCAGTGCTGATAGACTAGTGGGGAGCACAGATACGCAGTATTTT. The chain is built from TRBV20-1 and TRBJ2-3; TRBD2 might be the D (6 bases). The CDR3 has 15 residues. The V and J ends lost 5 bases and 0 bases respectively, with 15 bases between them. CDR1 and CDR2 from the germline V gene are DFQATT and SNEGSKA (reference sequence).

The chain recombines TRBV20-1 with TRBJ2-7; TRBD1 matches 7 bases. The CDR3 loop spans 13 amino acids. Germline assignment: CDR1 DFQATT and CDR2 SNEGSKA (reference sequence). Trimming took 3 bases from V and 6 from J; bases not matched to a gene: 8. The CDR3, as DNA: TGCAGTGCTAGCTCTGTCAGGGGGAGCGAGCAGTACTTC. This encodes CSASSVRGSEQYF.

The chain uses TRBV11-1 and TRBJ2-1; a possible D gene is TRBD1 (5 bases). CDR1 SGHAT and CDR2 FQDESV come from the germline V gene (reference sequence). CDR3 length equals 12 residues. V lost 4 bases, J lost 8 bases, and 9 bases lay in between. Here the CDR3 reads CASSWRQYEQFF. CDR3 nucleotide sequence: TGTGCCAGCAGCTGGAGACAGTATGAGCAGTTCTTC. The full variable domain, in which reference TRBV11-1 and TRBJ2-1 provide the parts outside the CDR3, is EAEVAQSPRYKITEKSQAVAFWCDPISGHATLYWYRQILGQGPELLVQFQDESVVDDSQLPKDRFSAERLKGVDSTLKIQPAELGDSAMYLCASSWRQYEQFFGPGTRLTVL.

Only a few counts were recorded for this clonotype. The CDR3 here is CSAPRGPYEQYF. In DNA, the CDR3 is TGCAGTGCTCCCAGGGGGCCCTACGAGCAGTACTTC. This chain joins TRBV20-1 and TRBJ2-7, with 8 bases matching TRBD1. The germline CDR1 and CDR2 sequences are DFQATT and SNEGSKA (reference sequence). The V gene end was trimmed by 5 bases and the J gene end by 2 bases; junction bases not matched to a gene: 2. The CDR3 covers 12 residues.

The CDR3 DNA follows: TGTGCCAGCTCACCACCGGTTCAGGCCCAGAGCTCCTACAATGAGCAGTTCTTC. Translated, it gives CASSPPVQAQSSYNEQFF. This chain uses TRBV18 with TRBJ2-1; D is undetermined. Germline CDR1 reads KGHSH; CDR2 reads LQKENI. V was cut by 0 bases and J by 0 bases, with 15 bases left in between. This CDR3 has 18 amino acids.

The J gene is TRBJ2-1, the V gene TRBV20-1; D is uncertain. CDR3 size: 10 residues. CDR1 DFQATT and CDR2 SNEGSKA come from the germline V gene (reference sequence). V lost 4 bases and J 9 bases, leaving 7 bases between the germline ends. CDR3 sequence reads: CSATGTEQFF. CDR3 coding DNA: TGCAGTGCTACCGGTACTGAGCAGTTCTTC.

This clonotype was seen a few times. The chain links TRBV24-1 to TRBJ2-5; TRBD1 is a possible D gene (5 bases). Germline values: CDR1 KGHDR, CDR2 SFDVKD. CDR3 length: 13 amino acids. V was pared by 2 bases and J by 4 bases, with 7 bases between. CDR3 region: CATSDYRGETQYF. CDR3 sequence (DNA): TGTGCCACCAGTGATTATAGGGGAGAGACCCAGTACTTC.

This clonotype has only a few counts. The chain carries TRBV12-3 or TRBV12-4 and TRBJ1-4; 11 nucleotides match TRBD1. The CDR3 is 16 residues long. V gave up 7 bases and J gave up 5 bases; unmatched junction bases: 9. The CDR3 coding sequence is TGTGCCAGCACCCCGTCCGGGACAGGGGGGAATGAAAAACTGTTTTTT. Its protein is CASTPSGTGGNEKLFF.